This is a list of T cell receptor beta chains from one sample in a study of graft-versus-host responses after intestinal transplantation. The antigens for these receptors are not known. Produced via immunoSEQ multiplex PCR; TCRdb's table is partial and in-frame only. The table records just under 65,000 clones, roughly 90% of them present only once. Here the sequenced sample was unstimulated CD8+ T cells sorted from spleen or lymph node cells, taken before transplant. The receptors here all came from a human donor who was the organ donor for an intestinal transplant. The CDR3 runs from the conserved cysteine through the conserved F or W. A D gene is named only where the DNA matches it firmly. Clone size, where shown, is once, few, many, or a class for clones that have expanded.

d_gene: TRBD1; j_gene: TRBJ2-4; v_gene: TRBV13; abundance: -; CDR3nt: TGTGCCAGCAGCCCCAGGGGGACGGCGGCCAAAAACATTCAGTACTTC; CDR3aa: CASSPRGTAAKNIQYF
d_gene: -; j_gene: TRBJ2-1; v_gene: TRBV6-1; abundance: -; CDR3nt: TGTGCCAGCATGGGCCCCTCTCCACAAGAGCAGTTCTTC; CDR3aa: CASMGPSPQEQFF
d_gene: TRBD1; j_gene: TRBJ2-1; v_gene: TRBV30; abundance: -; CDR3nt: TGTGCCTGGAGTGCGACAGGGGGCCAGGGGGATGAGCAGTTCTTC; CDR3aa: CAWSATGGQGDEQFF
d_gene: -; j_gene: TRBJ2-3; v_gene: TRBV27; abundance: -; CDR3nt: TGTGCCAGCAGTCCCTTCCGGGTCACAGATACGCAGTATTTT; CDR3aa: CASSPFRVTDTQYF
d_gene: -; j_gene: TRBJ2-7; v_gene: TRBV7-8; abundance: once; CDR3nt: TGTGCCAGCAGCTTAGGACAGCACTACGAGCAGTACTTC; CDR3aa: CASSLGQHYEQYF
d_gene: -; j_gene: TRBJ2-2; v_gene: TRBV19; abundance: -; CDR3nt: TGTGCCAGTAGTATAGTAGCGTGGGGAGACACCGGGGAGCTGTTTTTT; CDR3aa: CASSIVAWGDTGELFF
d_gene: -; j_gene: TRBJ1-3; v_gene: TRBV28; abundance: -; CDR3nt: TGTGCCAGCAGTCCCTCGGGAAACACCATATATTTT; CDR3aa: CASSPSGNTIYF
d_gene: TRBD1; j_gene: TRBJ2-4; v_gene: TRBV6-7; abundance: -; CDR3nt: TGTGCCAGCAGCCTCGGTCCCGGGACAGGGGGAGTAAGCGTCAGCAGCATTCAGTACTTC; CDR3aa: CASSLGPGTGGVSVSSIQYF
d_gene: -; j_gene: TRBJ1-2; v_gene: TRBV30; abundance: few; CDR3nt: TGTGCCTGGAGTGTTATGGGGGCCGCGACTAACTATGGCTACACCTTC; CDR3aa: CAWSVMGAATNYGYTF
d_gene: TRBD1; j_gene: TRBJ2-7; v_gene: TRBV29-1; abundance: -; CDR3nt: TGCAGCGTCGGGACAGGTGAACCCTACGAGCAGTACTTC; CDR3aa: CSVGTGEPYEQYF
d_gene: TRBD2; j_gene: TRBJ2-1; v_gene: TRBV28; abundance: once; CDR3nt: TGTGCCAGCAGTTTACTAGCGGCGAATGAGCAGTTCTTC; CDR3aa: CASSLLAANEQFF
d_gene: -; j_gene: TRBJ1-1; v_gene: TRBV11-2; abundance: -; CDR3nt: TGTGCCAGCAGCTCCACGATGGGCCTGAACACTGAAGCTTTCTTT; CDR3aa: CASSSTMGLNTEAFF
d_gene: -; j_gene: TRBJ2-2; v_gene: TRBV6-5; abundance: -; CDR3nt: TGTGCCAGCGGAAATCGACAGGTGAACACCGGGGAGCTGTTTTTT; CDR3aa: CASGNRQVNTGELFF
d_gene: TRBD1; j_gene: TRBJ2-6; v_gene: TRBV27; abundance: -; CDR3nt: TGTGCCAGCAGTCCCGACAGGGGTTGGGCCAACGTCCTGACTTTC; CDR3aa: CASSPDRGWANVLTF
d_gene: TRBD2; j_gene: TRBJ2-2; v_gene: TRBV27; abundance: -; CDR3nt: TGTGCCAGCAGTTTAGCGGGAGGGGTCGGGGAGCTGTTTTTT; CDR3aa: CASSLAGGVGELFF
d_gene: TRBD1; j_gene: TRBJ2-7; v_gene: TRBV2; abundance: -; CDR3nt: TGTGCCAGCAGGCAGGGACAGGGGATATACGAGCAGTACTTC; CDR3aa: CASRQGQGIYEQYF
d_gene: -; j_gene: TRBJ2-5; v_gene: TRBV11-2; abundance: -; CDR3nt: TGTGCCAGCAGCCTTTTGGGCCCGGGCAGCCGGGGGACCCAGTACTTC; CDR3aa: CASSLLGPGSRGTQYF
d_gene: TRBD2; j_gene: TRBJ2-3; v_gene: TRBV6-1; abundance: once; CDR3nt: TGTGCCAGCAGTACACTAGCGGGAGGTTCTGATACGCAGTATTTT; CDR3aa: CASSTLAGGSDTQYF
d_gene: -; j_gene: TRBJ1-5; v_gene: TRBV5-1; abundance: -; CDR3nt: TGCGCCAGCAGCTTGTATCCAGGGGAAAATAGCAATCAGCCCCAGCATTTT; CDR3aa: CASSLYPGENSNQPQHF
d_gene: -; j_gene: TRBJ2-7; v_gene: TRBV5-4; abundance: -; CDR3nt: TGTGCCAGCAGCTTGGTAGGGGGAGGGCGCGACGAGCAGTACTTC; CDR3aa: CASSLVGGGRDEQYF
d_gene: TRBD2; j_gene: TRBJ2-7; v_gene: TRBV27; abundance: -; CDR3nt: TGTGCCAGCAGTTTAGGGGGGACTAGCGGCGAGCAGTACTTC; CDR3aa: CASSLGGTSGEQYF
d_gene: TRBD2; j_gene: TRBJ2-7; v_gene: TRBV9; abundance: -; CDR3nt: TGTGCCAGCAGCCCCCCCAGCGGGAGTGACGAGCAGTACTTC; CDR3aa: CASSPPSGSDEQYF